The next 3 T cell receptor beta chains were all read from a single sample in a study of identical twins. TCRdb passed the 5' RACE reads through MiXCR, listing each CDR3 protein once. The sample lists some 300,000 distinct CDR3 sequences; roughly an eighth were seen once. The sample was also linked to a second study, of yellow fever vaccine responses in identical twins.

Source material: CD8+ T cells sorted from blood. The receptors were gathered from a woman younger than 35 in good health.

This clonotype was seen a few times. The CDR3 reads CASRETGDYEQYF. As DNA, the CDR3 is TGTGCCAGTCGGGAGACAGGGGACTACGAGCAGTACTTC. The V call is TRBV27, the J call TRBJ2-7; the match to TRBD1 covers 8 bases. The V gene's germline CDR1 is MNHEY and CDR2 SMNVEV (reference sequence). The CDR3 is 13 residues long. Trimming at V came to 9 bases and at J to 3 bases, leaving 7 bases not matched to a gene.

This clonotype turned up a few times. The gene calls are TRBV6-5 and TRBJ1-6, with D perhaps matching TRBD1 (5 bases). The germline V gene has CDR1 MNHEY and CDR2 SVGAGI. The CDR3 extends over 14 amino acids. Between the trimmed V and J ends, which lost 0 bases and 10 bases, there was a span of 10 bases. CDR3 sequence: CASSYSGVGSPLHF. CDR3 nucleotides: TGTGCCAGCAGTTACTCGGGGGTGGGGTCACCCCTCCACTTT.

This clonotype was seen many times. The chain has TRBV15 and TRBJ2-3; 14 bases align to TRBD2. J was trimmed by 3 bases and V by 4 bases; bases with no gene match: 3. Looked up from germline, CDR1 is LNHNV and CDR2 is YYDKDF (reference sequence). This CDR3 has 16 residues. The CDR3 sequence is CATSTTSGGATDTQYF. CDR3 nucleotides: TGTGCCACCAGCACGACTAGCGGGGGGGCGACAGATACGCAGTATTTT.